The 27 T cell receptor beta chains given below trace back to one sample, sequenced in a study of blood T cell repertoires in COVID-19. This table comes from immunoSEQ multiplex PCR, and its TCRdb copy is limited to in-frame clones, with some not included. The table records about 150,000 clones, roughly nine tenths of them present only once. The sequenced sample consisted of peripheral blood. The receptors come from a man between 50 and 59 years old with acute or convalescent COVID-19.

The chain has TRBV5-3 and TRBJ1-2, with TRBD1 matching 8 bases. TRBV5-3 is annotated as an ORF whose role is uncertain. The CDR3 covers 14 residues. Unmatched junction bases numbered 15, after V lost 5 bases and J lost 12 bases. The CDR3 DNA follows: TGTGCCAGAAGTTCCCCTAGTGACAGGGGTTTTGACACCTTC. Its translation is CARSSPSDRGFDTF.

V and J are TRBV3-1 (or the pseudogene TRBV3-2) and TRBJ2-3; D is uncertain. The CDR3 length is 15 residues. Trimming left V 0 bases short and J 1 base short, with 8 bases between. Germline CDR1 reads LGHDT; CDR2 reads YNNKEL (reference sequence). The CDR3 loop is CASSQELAGTDTQYF. The CDR3 DNA reads TGTGCCAGCAGCCAAGAACTGGCGGGCACAGATACGCAGTATTTT.

This chain links TRBV21-1 with TRBJ1-5; TRBD1, the D gene given by the table, was not confirmed from the DNA. TRBV21-1 is a known pseudogene. The length of the CDR3 is 17 residues. The CDR3 loop is CASSKGGIDRGVQPQHF. In DNA form, the CDR3 reads TGTGCCAGCAGCAAAGGAGGCATAGACAGGGGTGTTCAGCCCCAGCATTTT.

The rearrangement joins TRBV27 to TRBJ2-3; D is undetermined. V lost 3 bases to trimming and J lost 1 base, with 5 bases between them. Germline lookup yields CDR1 MNHEY and CDR2 SMNVEV (reference sequence). The CDR3 runs 13 residues. The CDR3 DNA reads TGTGCCAGCAGTTTCTACGGCACAGATACGCAGTATTTT. Protein product: CASSFYGTDTQYF.

The V call is TRBV2, the J call TRBJ2-2, with TRBD1 identical over 8 bases. The CDR3 spans 14 residues. After removal of 10 bases from V and 4 bases from J, the junction contained 8 bases not matched to a gene. CDR1 and CDR2 (germline): SNHLY, FYNNEI. The DNA for the CDR3 is TGTGCCACTTCGGGACAGGATTTCACCGGGGAGCTGTTTTTT. Its translation is CATSGQDFTGELFF.

The rearrangement joins TRBV5-4 to TRBJ2-3; tentative D call: TRBD2 (6 bases). The germline CDR1 and CDR2 sequences are SGHNT and YYREEE (reference sequence). The V gene lost 4 bases and the J gene lost 1 base, with 10 bases spanning the gap. The CDR3 runs to 14 residues. The CDR3 DNA sequence: TGTGCCAGCAGCCTCCAGCGGGGCACAGATACGCAGTATTTT. Encoded protein: CASSLQRGTDTQYF.

The rearrangement uses TRBV15 and TRBJ1-5, with 7 bases aligning to TRBD1. The CDR3 contains 16 residues. The trim removed 4 bases at V and 6 bases at J, leaving 12 bases unmatched. CDR1 is LNHNV, CDR2 YYDKDF, per germline (reference sequence). CDR3 protein: CATSTRQGSISQPQHF. As DNA, the CDR3 is TGTGCCACCAGCACGCGACAGGGAAGCATAAGTCAGCCCCAGCATTTT.

The chain carries TRBV11-2 and TRBJ1-2; D is possibly TRBD1 (6 bases). The CDR3 length is 13 residues. Trimming took off 7 bases at V and 2 bases at J, with 11 bases between the two ends. In germline, CDR1 is SGHAT, CDR2 FQNNGV. Here the CDR3 DNA reads TGTGCCAGCAACCCGACAGGCAACTATGGCTACACCTTC. Amino acids: CASNPTGNYGYTF.

The chain recombines TRBV6-2 or TRBV6-3 with TRBJ1-1; D gene ambiguous. Germline V gene sequence: CDR1 MNHEY, CDR2 SVGEGT. This CDR3 region has 15 residues. Trimming removed 2 bases at V and 0 bases at J, with 10 bases between. The CDR3 loop is CASSYPSTVNTEAFF. The CDR3, as DNA: TGTGCCAGCAGTTACCCTTCAACAGTGAACACTGAAGCTTTCTTT.

This sequence joins TRBV7-9 and TRBJ2-1; 8 bases map to TRBD1. This CDR3 contains 13 residues. Per the germline V gene, CDR1 is SEHNR and CDR2 is FQNEAQ (reference sequence). Unmatched junction bases numbered 2, after V lost 5 bases and J lost 5 bases. CDR3 nucleotide sequence: TGTGCCAGCAGCGCGACAGGGGACAATGAGCAGTTCTTC. This translates into CASSATGDNEQFF.

V is TRBV18 and J is TRBJ1-4; 8 positions match TRBD1. CDR3 length: 14 residues. Looked up from germline, CDR1 is KGHSH and CDR2 is LQKENI. V lost 5 bases, J lost 7 bases, and 6 bases stayed unmatched. The CDR3 bases are TGTGCCAGCTCATCACAGGGGGACGGTGAAAAACTGTTTTTT. Translation: CASSSQGDGEKLFF.

The chain employs TRBV11-2 and TRBJ2-1; 7 positions agree with TRBD2. Losses at the gene ends were 3 bases for V and 5 bases for J; bases not matched to a gene: 7. Germline CDR1 reads SGHAT; CDR2 reads FQNNGV. CDR3 length: 15 residues. The CDR3 loop reads CASSLREWGDNEQFF. The CDR3, as DNA: TGTGCCAGCAGCTTGCGGGAGTGGGGCGACAATGAGCAGTTCTTC.

This clone was recorded once. The V gene is TRBV20-1, the J gene TRBJ2-7, with 11 bases identical to TRBD2. CDR1 is DFQATT, CDR2 SNEGSKA, per germline (reference sequence). The length of the CDR3 is 11 residues. The CDR3 DNA reads TGCTGCGGGACTAGCGGAACCGAGCAGTACTTC. Its translation: CCGTSGTEQYF.

This clone was observed once. J is TRBJ1-2 and V is TRBV7-3, with 9 positions matching TRBD1. CDR1 and CDR2 from the germline V gene are SGHTA and FQGTGA. The J segment lost 14 bases and the V segment lost 5 bases, leaving 9 bases of the junction unmatched. This CDR3 contains 12 residues. CDR3 in DNA: TGTGCCAGCAGCCCAGGACAGGGGCCGGCAACCTTC. This codes for CASSPGQGPATF.

The chain couples TRBV29-1 to TRBJ1-3; tentative D call: TRBD1 (5 bases). CDR3 size: 13 residues. The germline CDR1 and CDR2 sequences are SQVTM and ANQGSEA. The chain's CDR3 is CALRGDSGNTIYF. CDR3 DNA: TGCGCCCTCCGGGGGGACTCTGGAAACACCATATATTTT.

The chain uses TRBV5-4 and TRBJ2-1; D may be TRBD1 (6 bases). Germline CDR1 SGHNT, CDR2 YYREEE (reference sequence). The CDR3 contains 14 residues. V was trimmed by 2 bases and J by 3 bases, leaving 9 bases between them. The chain's CDR3 is CASSFWGLYNEQFF. In nucleotides, the CDR3 is TGTGCCAGCAGCTTCTGGGGGCTCTACAATGAGCAGTTCTTC.

CDR3 in amino acids: CASCIDSGANVLTF. The CDR3 nucleotides are TGCGCCAGCTGTATAGACTCTGGGGCCAACGTCCTGACTTTC. This chain uses TRBV5-1 with TRBJ2-6; D not certain. The V and J ends lost 7 bases and 0 bases respectively, with 8 bases between them. Germline CDR1 reads SGHRS; CDR2 reads YFSETQ. This CDR3 region has 14 residues.

This clone appeared once. V and J are TRBV19 and TRBJ2-1; 10 bases are a match to TRBD1. Germline CDR1 and CDR2: LNHDA and SQIVND (reference sequence). The CDR3 contains 14 residues. V dropped 5 bases and J dropped 9; count of bases not matched to a gene: 7. CDR3 nucleotide sequence: TGTGCCAGTAGTGCAGACAGGGGGCGGGGTGAGCAGTTCTTC. This translates into CASSADRGRGEQFF.

V is TRBV5-1 and J is TRBJ1-1, with TRBD1 matching over 10 bases. V lost 4 bases and J lost 1; bases outside the gene matches: 4. This CDR3 spans 15 amino acids. In germline, CDR1 is SGHRS, CDR2 YFSETQ. The CDR3 sequence is CASSGGTGENTEAFF. CDR3 coding DNA: TGCGCCAGCAGCGGTGGGACAGGGGAGAACACTGAAGCTTTCTTT.

The V gene is TRBV28, the J gene TRBJ2-2; 8 bases are shared with TRBD1. The trim removed 6 bases at V and 4 bases at J, leaving 1 base unmatched. The CDR3 has 13 amino acids. CDR1 is MDHEN and CDR2 is SYDVKM in the germline V gene. CDR3 region: CASRQGGTGELFF. CDR3 nucleotide sequence: TGTGCCAGCAGACAGGGGGGCACCGGGGAGCTGTTTTTT.

V usage is TRBV3-1 (or the pseudogene TRBV3-2) and J usage is TRBJ1-5, with TRBD1 identical over 7 bases. V shed 5 bases and J 3 bases; nucleotides not matched to a gene: 4. The CDR3 runs to 14 residues. Germline CDR1 reads LGHDT; CDR2 reads YNNKEL (reference sequence). The CDR3, as DNA: TGTGCCAGCAGCATGACAGGGCCCAATCAGCCCCAGCATTTT. Amino acid sequence: CASSMTGPNQPQHF.

The chain combines TRBV4-3 with TRBJ1-1; D is uncertain. Germline V gene data show CDR1 as LGHNA and CDR2 as YSLEER. This CDR3 region has 15 residues. Trimming cost V 1 base and J 0 bases, with 9 bases left between them. This CDR3 is CASSQVSSVNTEAFF. The CDR3 DNA is TGCGCCAGCAGCCAAGTTTCCTCAGTGAACACTGAAGCTTTCTTT.

The gene calls are TRBV30 and TRBJ2-1; D perhaps matches TRBD2 (5 bases). CDR1 and CDR2 (germline): GTSNPN, SVGIG (reference sequence). CDR3 length: 14 residues. V lost 0 bases, J lost 7 bases, and 13 bases lay in between. This CDR3 is CAWSVLAGSNEQFF. Here the CDR3 DNA reads TGTGCCTGGAGTGTACTTGCGGGCAGTAATGAGCAGTTCTTC.

This chain links TRBV6-1 with TRBJ1-2; the D is unclear. The CDR3 totals 12 residues. Per the germline V gene, CDR1 is MNHNS and CDR2 is SASEGT. Trimming shortened V by 2 bases and J by 4 bases, and 5 bases separated the two germline ends. The CDR3 reads CASSETGYGYTF. DNA for the CDR3: TGTGCCAGCAGTGAAACGGGCTATGGCTACACCTTC.

The J gene is TRBJ2-2, the V gene TRBV2; perhaps TRBD1 as D (5 bases). There are 15 residues in the CDR3. V dropped 8 bases and J dropped 7 bases, with 20 bases sitting between them. Germline-derived CDR1 and CDR2 are SNHLY and FYNNEI. The CDR3 nucleotides read TGTGCCAGCCAAGAACTCAGGGTAGGGGTCGGGGAGCTGTTTTTT. It is translated as CASQELRVGVGELFF.

The CDR3 DNA sequence: TGTGCCAGCAGTTCCGGGACTTACTACGAGCAGTACTTC. Encoded protein: CASSSGTYYEQYF. The chain links TRBV28 to TRBJ2-7; a possible D gene is TRBD2 (6 bases). V lost 4 bases and J lost 3, with 10 bases in between. There are 13 residues in the CDR3. From germline, CDR1 is MDHEN and CDR2 SYDVKM. Full variable domain (outside the CDR3, taken from reference TRBV28 and TRBJ2-7): DVKVTQSSRYLVKRTGEKVFLECVQDMDHENMFWYRQDPGLGLRLIYFSYDVKMKEKGDIPEGYSVSREKKERFSLILESASTNQTSMYLCASSSGTYYEQYFGPGTRLTVT.

The chain links TRBV6-6 to TRBJ2-1, with D tentatively TRBD1 (6 bases). V was clipped by 6 bases and J by 8 bases, with 14 bases between them. Germline lookup yields CDR1 MNHNY and CDR2 SVGAGI (reference sequence). This CDR3 region has 13 residues. The CDR3 sequence is CASSRQAGDEQFF. The CDR3 DNA follows: TGTGCCAGCAGCAGACAGGCCGGAGATGAGCAGTTCTTC.